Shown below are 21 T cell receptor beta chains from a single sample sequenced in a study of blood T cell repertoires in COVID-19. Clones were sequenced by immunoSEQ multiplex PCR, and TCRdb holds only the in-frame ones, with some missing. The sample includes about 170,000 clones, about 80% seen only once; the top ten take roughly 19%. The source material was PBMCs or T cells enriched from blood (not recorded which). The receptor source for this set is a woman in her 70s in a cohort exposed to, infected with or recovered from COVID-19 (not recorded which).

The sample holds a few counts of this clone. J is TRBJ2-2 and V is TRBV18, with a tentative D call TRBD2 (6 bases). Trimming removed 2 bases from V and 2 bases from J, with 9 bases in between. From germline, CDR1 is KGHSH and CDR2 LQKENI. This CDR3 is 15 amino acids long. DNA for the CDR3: TGTGCCAGCTCACCATGGGACTTAAACACCGGGGAGCTGTTTTTT. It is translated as CASSPWDLNTGELFF.

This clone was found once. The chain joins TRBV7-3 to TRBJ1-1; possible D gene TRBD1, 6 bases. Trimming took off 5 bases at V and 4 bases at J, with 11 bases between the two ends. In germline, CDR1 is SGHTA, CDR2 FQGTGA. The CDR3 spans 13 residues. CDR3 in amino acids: CASSLNRATEAFF. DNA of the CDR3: TGTGCCAGCAGCCTGAACAGGGCCACTGAAGCTTTCTTT.

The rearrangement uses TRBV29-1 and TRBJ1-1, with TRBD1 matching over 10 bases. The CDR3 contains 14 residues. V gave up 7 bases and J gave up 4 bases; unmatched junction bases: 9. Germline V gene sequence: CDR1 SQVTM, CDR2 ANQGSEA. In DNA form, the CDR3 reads TGCAGCGCTATCCGACAGGGGGCAAGCACTGAAGCTTTCTTT. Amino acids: CSAIRQGASTEAFF.

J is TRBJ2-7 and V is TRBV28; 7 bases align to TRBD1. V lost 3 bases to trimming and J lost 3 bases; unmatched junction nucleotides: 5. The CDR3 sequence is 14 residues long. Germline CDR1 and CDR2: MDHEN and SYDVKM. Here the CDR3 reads CASSFTGDLYEQYF. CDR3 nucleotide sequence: TGTGCCAGCAGTTTCACAGGGGATCTCTACGAGCAGTACTTC.

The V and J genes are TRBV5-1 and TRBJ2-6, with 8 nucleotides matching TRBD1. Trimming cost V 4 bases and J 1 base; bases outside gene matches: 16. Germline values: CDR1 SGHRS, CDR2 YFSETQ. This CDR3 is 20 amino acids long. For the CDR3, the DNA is TGCGCCAGCAGCGCCGGTCCCCTTGGACAGGGCGGTTCTGGGGCCAACGTCCTGACTTTC. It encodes CASSAGPLGQGGSGANVLTF.

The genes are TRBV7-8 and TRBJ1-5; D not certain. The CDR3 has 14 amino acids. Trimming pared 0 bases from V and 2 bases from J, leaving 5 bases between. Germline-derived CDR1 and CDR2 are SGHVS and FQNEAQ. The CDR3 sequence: CASSLAGGNQPQHF. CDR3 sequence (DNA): TGTGCCAGCAGCTTAGCCGGGGGCAATCAGCCCCAGCATTTT. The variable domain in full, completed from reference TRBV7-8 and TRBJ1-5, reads GAGVSQSPRYKVAKRGQDVALRCDPISGHVSLFWYQQALGQGPEFLTYFQNEAQLDKSGLPSDRFFAERPEGSVSTLKIQRTQQEDSAVYLCASSLAGGNQPQHFGDGTRLSIL.

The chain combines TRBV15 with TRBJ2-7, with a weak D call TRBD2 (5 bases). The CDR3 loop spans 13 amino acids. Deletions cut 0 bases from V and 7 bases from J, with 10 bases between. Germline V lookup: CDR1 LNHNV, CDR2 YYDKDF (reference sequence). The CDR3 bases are TGTGCCACCAGCAGAGAACTAGTTCGGGAGCAGTACTTC. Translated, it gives CATSRELVREQYF. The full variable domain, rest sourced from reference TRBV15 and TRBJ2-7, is DAMVIQNPRYQVTQFGKPVTLSCSQTLNHNVMYWYQQKSSQAPKLLFHYYDKDFNNEADTPDNFQSRRPNTSFCFLDIRSPGLGDTAMYLCATSRELVREQYFGPGTRLTVT.

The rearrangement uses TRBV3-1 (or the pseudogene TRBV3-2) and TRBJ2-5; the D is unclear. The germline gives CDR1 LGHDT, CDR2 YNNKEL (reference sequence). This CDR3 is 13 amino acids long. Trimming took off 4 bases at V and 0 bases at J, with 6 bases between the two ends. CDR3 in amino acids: CASSLLHQETQYF. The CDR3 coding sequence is TGTGCCAGCAGCCTACTACACCAAGAGACCCAGTACTTC.

DNA for the CDR3: TGTGCCAGTAGACAAGGACTACACTCCACCGGGGAGCTGTTTTTT. The encoded protein is CASRQGLHSTGELFF. The V call is TRBV19, the J call TRBJ2-2, with D perhaps matching TRBD2 (6 bases). Germline V lookup: CDR1 LNHDA, CDR2 SQIVND (reference sequence). This CDR3 has 15 amino acids. V was trimmed by 6 bases and J by 4 bases, leaving 15 bases between them. Filled out from reference TRBV19 and TRBJ2-2, the complete variable domain reads DGGITQSPKYLFRKEGQNVTLSCEQNLNHDAMYWYRQDPGQGLRLIYYSQIVNDFQKGDIAEGYSVSREKKESFPLTVTSAQKNPTAFYLCASRQGLHSTGELFFGEGSRLTVL.

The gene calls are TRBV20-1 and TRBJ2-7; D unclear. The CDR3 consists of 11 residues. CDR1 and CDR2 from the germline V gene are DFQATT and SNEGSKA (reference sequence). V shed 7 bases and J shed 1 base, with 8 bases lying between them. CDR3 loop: CSVQRSYEQYF. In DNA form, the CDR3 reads TGCAGTGTTCAACGGTCCTACGAGCAGTACTTC.

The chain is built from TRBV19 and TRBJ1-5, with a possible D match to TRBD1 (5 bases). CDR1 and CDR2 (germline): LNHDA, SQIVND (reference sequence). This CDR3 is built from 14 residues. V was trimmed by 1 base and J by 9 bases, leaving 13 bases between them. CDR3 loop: CASSIVGLQLPQHF. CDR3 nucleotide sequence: TGTGCCAGTAGTATAGTGGGGCTCCAGTTGCCCCAGCATTTT.

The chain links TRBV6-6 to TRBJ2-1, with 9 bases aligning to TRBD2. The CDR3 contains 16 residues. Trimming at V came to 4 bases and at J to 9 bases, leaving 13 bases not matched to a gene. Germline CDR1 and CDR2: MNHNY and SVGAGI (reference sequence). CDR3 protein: CASSFSSGMSHGEQFF. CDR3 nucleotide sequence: TGTGCCAGCAGTTTCTCTAGCGGGATGTCCCATGGTGAGCAGTTCTTC.

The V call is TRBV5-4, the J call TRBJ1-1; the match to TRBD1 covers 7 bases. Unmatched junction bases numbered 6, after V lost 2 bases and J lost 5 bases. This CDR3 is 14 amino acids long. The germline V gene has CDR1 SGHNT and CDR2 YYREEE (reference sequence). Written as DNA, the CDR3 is TGTGCCAGCAGCTTTAGACAGGGAAGAACTGAAGCTTTCTTT. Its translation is CASSFRQGRTEAFF.

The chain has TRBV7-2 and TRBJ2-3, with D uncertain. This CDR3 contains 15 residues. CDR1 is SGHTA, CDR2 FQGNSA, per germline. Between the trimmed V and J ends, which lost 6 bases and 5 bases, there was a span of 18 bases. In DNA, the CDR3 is TGTGCCAGCAGTCTAAGGAATAGAGGCGGAGATACGCAGTATTTT. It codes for CASSLRNRGGDTQYF.

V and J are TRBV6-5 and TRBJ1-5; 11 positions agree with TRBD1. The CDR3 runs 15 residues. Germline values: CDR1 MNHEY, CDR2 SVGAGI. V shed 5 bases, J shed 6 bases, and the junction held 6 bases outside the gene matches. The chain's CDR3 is CASSTGQGAGQPQHF. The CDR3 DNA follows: TGTGCCAGCAGTACAGGACAGGGGGCAGGTCAGCCCCAGCATTTT.

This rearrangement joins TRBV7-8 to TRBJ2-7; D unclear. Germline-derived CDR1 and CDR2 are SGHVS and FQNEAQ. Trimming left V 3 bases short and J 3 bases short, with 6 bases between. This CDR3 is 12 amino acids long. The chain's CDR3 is CASSFTDYEQYF. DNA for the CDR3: TGTGCCAGCAGCTTTACAGACTACGAGCAGTACTTC.

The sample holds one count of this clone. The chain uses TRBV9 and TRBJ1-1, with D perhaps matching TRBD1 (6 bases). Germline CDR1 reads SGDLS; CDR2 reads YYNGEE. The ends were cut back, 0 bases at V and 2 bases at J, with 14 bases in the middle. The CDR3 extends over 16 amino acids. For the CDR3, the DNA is TGTGCCAGCAGCGTAGGATTGACAGGAACTAACACTGAAGCTTTCTTT. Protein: CASSVGLTGTNTEAFF.

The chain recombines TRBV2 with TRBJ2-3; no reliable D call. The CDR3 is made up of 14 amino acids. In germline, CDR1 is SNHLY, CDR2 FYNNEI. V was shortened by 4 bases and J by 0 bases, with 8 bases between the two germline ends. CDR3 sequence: CASSVVLSTDTQYF. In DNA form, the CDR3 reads TGTGCCAGCAGTGTAGTTCTAAGCACAGATACGCAGTATTTT.

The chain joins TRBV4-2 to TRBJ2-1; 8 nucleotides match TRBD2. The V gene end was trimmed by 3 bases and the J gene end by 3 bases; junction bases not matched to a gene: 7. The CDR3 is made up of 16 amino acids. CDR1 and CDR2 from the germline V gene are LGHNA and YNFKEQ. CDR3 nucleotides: TGTGCCAGCAGCCACCCGGGGGGGGGCGGCTACAATGAGCAGTTCTTC. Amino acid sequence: CASSHPGGGGYNEQFF.

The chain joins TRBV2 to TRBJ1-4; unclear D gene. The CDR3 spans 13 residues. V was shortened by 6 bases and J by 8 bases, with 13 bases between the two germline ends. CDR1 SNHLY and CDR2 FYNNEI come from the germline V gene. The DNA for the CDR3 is TGTGCCAGCAGGCCTCGGGAGGGAGAAAAACTGTTTTTT. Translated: CASRPREGEKLFF.

The CDR3 region is CASSLGTGNAEAFF. CDR3 bases: TGTGCCAGCAGCTTAGGGACAGGCAACGCTGAAGCTTTCTTT. The rearrangement uses TRBV7-3 and TRBJ1-1; 8 bases fit TRBD1. J was trimmed by 6 bases and V by 2 bases; bases with no gene match: 5. The CDR3 is made up of 14 amino acids. Germline CDR1 and CDR2: SGHTA and FQGTGA.